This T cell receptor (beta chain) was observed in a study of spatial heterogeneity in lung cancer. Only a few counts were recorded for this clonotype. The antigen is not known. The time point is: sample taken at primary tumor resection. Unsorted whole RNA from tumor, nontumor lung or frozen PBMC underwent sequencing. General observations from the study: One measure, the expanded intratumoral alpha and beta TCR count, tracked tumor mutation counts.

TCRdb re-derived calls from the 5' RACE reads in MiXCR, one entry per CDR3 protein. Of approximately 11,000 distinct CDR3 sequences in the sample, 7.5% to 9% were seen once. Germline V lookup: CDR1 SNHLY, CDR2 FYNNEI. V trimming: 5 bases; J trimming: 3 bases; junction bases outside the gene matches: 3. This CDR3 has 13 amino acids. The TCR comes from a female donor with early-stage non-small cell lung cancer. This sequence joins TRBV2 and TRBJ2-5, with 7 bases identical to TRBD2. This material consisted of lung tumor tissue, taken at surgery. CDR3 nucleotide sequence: TGTGCCAGCAGTTCCGGGACTAAAGAGACCCAGTACTTC. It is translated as CASSSGTKETQYF. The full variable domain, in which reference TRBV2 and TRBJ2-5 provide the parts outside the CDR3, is EPEVTQTPSHQVTQMGQEVILRCVPISNHLYFYWYRQILGQKVEFLVSFYNNEISEKSEIFDDQFSVERPDGSNFTLKIRSTKLEDSAMYFCASSSGTKETQYFGPGTRLLVL.